This TCR beta chain was recovered during a study of cytomegalovirus exposure and HLA in healthy donors. The study, taken as a whole, reports: There were a few CMV-associated chains whose specificity for CMV antigens was confirmed in vitro. Trimming of TCR beta V- and J-genes showed a link, identified in a later analysis, to a missense DCLRE1C variant. On later analysis, the bulk of CMV-associated TCR beta chains appeared to be HLA-restricted.

In the PCR, 60 Vbeta and 13 Jbeta primers were used. In the original analysis: An analysis that came later counted some 80 million unique TCR beta chains, around 12 million shared. TCRdb keeps only in-frame clones here, not all; method: immunoSEQ multiplex PCR. The DNA was the basis for D and trimming; V, J and clone size are from that table. Counted here are 95,000 to 150,000 clones, about four fifths occurring once; the ten biggest clones make up more than 8%. Worth noting for this clone: Its specificity is not known. Other DNA sequences in this sample translate to the same CDR3.

Germline CDR1 is MDHEN and CDR2 is SYDVKM. This CDR3 spans 12 amino acids. V shed 8 bases, J shed 4 bases, and the junction held 2 bases outside the gene matches. This TCR was sampled from a female donor in good health and CMV-seropositive. The V gene is TRBV28, the J gene TRBJ1-5, with 7 nucleotides matching TRBD1. The sequenced material came from PBMCs. The CDR3 is CASSTGNQPQHF. CDR3 bases: TGTGCCAGCTCGACAGGGAATCAGCCCCAGCATTTT.